This T cell receptor beta chain originates from a study of blood T cell repertoires in COVID-19. Study information: The United States, Italy and Spain supplied acute and convalescent COVID-19 samples. Sample material is recorded as cDNA or gDNA derived from T cells, B-cell-depleted T cells, or PBMCs.

This CDR3 is built from 15 residues. Germline-derived CDR1 and CDR2 are MNHNS and SASEGT. After removal of 0 bases from V and 7 bases from J, the junction contained 6 bases not matched to a gene. This clone was detected once. Residents of 24 US areas, aged roughly 18 to 89 years, made up the participants. Cohorts were determined from participant-reported clinical history. Some clones are missing from TCRdb's copy, which holds only in-frame ones; the method was immunoSEQ multiplex PCR. This sample yields fewer than 300,000 clones, of which 70% to 90% are seen a single time; about 4.3% belongs to the top ten.

The chain is built from TRBV6-1 and TRBJ2-7; 10 nucleotides line up with TRBD2. Sequenced input: PBMCs or T cells enriched from blood (not recorded which). The sequence derives from a woman aged 25 to 39 who had recovered from COVID-19. CDR3 nucleotide sequence: TGTGCCAGCAGTGAAGCAGCGGGAGGGCCGGGTGAGCAGTACTTC. Its protein is CASSEAAGGPGEQYF.